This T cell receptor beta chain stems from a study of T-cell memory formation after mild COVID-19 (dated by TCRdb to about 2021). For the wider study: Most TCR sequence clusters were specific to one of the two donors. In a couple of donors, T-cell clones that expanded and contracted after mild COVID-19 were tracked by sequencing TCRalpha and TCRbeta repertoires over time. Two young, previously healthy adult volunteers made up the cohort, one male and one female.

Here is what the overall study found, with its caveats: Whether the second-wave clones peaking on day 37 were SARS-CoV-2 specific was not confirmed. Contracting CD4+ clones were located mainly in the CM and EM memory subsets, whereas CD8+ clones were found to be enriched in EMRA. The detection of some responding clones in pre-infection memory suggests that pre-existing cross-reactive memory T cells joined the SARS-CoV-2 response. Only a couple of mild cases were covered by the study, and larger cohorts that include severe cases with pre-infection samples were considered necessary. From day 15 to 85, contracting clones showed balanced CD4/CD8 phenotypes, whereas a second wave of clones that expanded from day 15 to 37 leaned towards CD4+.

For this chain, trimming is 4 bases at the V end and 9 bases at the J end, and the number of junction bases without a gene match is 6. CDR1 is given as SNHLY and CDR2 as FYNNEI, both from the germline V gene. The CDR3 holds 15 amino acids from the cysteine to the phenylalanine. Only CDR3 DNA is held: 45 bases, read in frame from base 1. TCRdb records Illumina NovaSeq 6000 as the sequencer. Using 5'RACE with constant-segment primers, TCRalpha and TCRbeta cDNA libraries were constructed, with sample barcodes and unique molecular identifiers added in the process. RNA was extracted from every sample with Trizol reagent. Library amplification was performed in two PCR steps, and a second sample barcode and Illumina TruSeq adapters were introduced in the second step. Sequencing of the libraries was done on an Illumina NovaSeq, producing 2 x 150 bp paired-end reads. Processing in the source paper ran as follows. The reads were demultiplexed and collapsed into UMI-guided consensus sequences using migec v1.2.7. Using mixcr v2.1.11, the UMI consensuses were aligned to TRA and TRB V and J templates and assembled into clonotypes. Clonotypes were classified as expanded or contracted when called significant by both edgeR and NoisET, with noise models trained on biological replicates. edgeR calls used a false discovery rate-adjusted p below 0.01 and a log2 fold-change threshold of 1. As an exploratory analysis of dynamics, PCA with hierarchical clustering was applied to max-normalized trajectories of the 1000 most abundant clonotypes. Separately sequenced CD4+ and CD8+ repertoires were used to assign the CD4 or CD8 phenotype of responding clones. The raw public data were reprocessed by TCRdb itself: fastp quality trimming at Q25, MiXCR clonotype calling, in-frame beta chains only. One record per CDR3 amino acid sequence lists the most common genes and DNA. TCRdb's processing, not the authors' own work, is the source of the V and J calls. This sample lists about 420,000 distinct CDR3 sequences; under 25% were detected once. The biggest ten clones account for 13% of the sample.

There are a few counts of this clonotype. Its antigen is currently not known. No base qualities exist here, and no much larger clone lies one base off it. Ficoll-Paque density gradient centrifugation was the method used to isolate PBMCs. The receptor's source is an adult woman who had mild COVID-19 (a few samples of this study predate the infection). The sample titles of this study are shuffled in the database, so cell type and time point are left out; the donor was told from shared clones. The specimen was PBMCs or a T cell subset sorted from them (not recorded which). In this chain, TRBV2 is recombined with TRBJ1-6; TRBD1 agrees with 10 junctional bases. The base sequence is TGTGCCAGCAGTGTCGGGGGACAGGGGTCTTCACCCCTCCACTTT. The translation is CASSVGGQGSSPLHF. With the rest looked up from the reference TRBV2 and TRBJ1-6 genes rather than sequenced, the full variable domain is EPEVTQTPSHQVTQMGQEVILRCVPISNHLYFYWYRQILGQKVEFLVSFYNNEISEKSEIFDDQFSVERPDGSNFTLKIRSTKLEDSAMYFCASSVGGQGSSPLHFGNGTRLTVT.